A single sample is the source of the 13 T cell receptor beta chains below, sequenced in a study of shared clonotypes between healthy human individuals. Terminally differentiated effector memory CD45RA+ cells were left out of the naive CD8 fraction, which was CD45RO-negative and positively selected for CCR7. TCRdb's table, derived via immunoSEQ multiplex PCR, lists solely in-frame clones and lacks some. The sample holds about 590,000 clones; 95% are singletons and the top ten take 0.095% to 0.12%. Sequenced material: naive CD8+ T cells sorted from blood. Receptors were obtained from a young woman in good health.

Points on this clone: Other DNA variants within this sample encode the same CDR3. CDR3 nucleotides: TGTGCCAGCAGTCTGCGGACTAGCGTCTACAATGAGCAGTTCTTC. Its translation is CASSLRTSVYNEQFF. The chain couples TRBV27 to TRBJ2-1, with 9 bases matching TRBD2. Germline CDR1 and CDR2: MNHEY and SMNVEV (reference sequence). Trimming removed 5 bases from V and 3 bases from J; junction bases left unmatched: 5. The CDR3 contains 15 residues.

The V and J genes are TRBV5-4 and TRBJ1-6; D remains unclear. This CDR3 has 12 residues. Germline loops: CDR1 SGHNT, CDR2 YYREEE (reference sequence). V was clipped by 2 bases and J by 8 bases, with 5 bases between them. As DNA, the CDR3 is TGTGCCAGCAGCTTTGATGATTCACCCCTCCACTTT. It yields the protein CASSFDDSPLHF.

The V call is TRBV5-5, the J call TRBJ1-1; D is unclear. Germline V CDR1 and CDR2: SGHKS, YYEKEE (reference sequence). Trimming removed 4 bases from V and 2 bases from J, with 6 bases in between. The CDR3 length is 12 residues. As DNA, the CDR3 is TGTGCCAGCAGCCCCGTTAACACTGAAGCTTTCTTT. Translating it yields CASSPVNTEAFF.

This sequence joins TRBV27 and TRBJ2-3; TRBD2 agrees at 7 bases. The CDR3 loop spans 16 amino acids. J gave up 6 bases and V 3 bases, and 12 bases lay outside the gene matches. Germline CDR1 MNHEY, CDR2 SMNVEV (reference sequence). The CDR3 spells CASSLGSGRATDTQYF. Written as DNA, the CDR3 is TGTGCCAGCAGTTTGGGGAGTGGGAGGGCCACCGATACGCAGTATTTT.

This rearrangement joins TRBV27 to TRBJ2-3; weak D call: TRBD2 (5 bases). Trimming removed 7 bases from V and 3 bases from J, with 17 bases in between. The CDR3 covers 15 residues. CDR1 and CDR2 from the germline V gene are MNHEY and SMNVEV (reference sequence). The CDR3 protein is CASNAVGGLTDTQYF. Here the CDR3 DNA reads TGTGCCAGCAATGCCGTGGGCGGGTTAACAGATACGCAGTATTTT.

This rearrangement joins TRBV30 to TRBJ1-5; perhaps TRBD1 as D (6 bases). CDR3 length: 16 residues. Between the trimmed V and J ends, which lost 2 bases and 0 bases, there was a span of 14 bases. The V gene's germline CDR1 is GTSNPN and CDR2 SVGIG (reference sequence). CDR3 sequence: CAWSPGRGPSNQPQHF. CDR3 in DNA: TGTGCCTGGAGTCCGGGCCGGGGGCCTAGCAATCAGCCCCAGCATTTT.

This rearrangement joins TRBV5-1 to TRBJ2-7; 10 positions agree with TRBD2. The CDR3 length is 16 residues. J lost 5 bases, V lost 7 bases, and 15 bases had no gene match. CDR1 is SGHRS and CDR2 is YFSETQ in the germline V gene. CDR3 DNA: TGCGCCAGCGGATCATTTGGGCTAGCGGGAGAGAACGAGCAGTACTTC. It encodes CASGSFGLAGENEQYF.

The rearrangement joins TRBV4-1 to TRBJ2-1; perhaps TRBD2 as D (6 bases). This CDR3 is 17 amino acids long. Trimming removed 4 bases from V and 0 bases from J, with 16 bases in between. The germline V gene encodes CDR1 MGHRA and CDR2 YSYEKL. CDR3 nucleotide sequence: TGCGCCAGCAGCCCCGGCGGCGGAGGGAGCTCCTACAATGAGCAGTTCTTC. Residues: CASSPGGGGSSYNEQFF.

The chain combines TRBV28 with TRBJ1-1; D not certain. Germline-derived CDR1 and CDR2 are MDHEN and SYDVKM. The ends were cut back, 7 bases at V and 1 base at J, with 22 bases in the middle. This CDR3 region has 17 residues. CDR3 amino acids: CASTQLPPGEANTEAFF. The CDR3 nucleotides are TGTGCCAGCACCCAATTGCCCCCCGGGGAAGCGAACACTGAAGCTTTCTTT.

The chain is built from TRBV10-2 and TRBJ2-7; D ambiguous. The CDR3 is made up of 13 amino acids. V was shortened by 5 bases and J by 4 bases, with 12 bases between the two germline ends. CDR1 is WSHSY and CDR2 is SAAADI in the germline V gene. In nucleotides, the CDR3 is TGCGCCAGCAGTTTTGGGCCCCCTTACGAGCAGTACTTC. It specifies CASSFGPPYEQYF.

The V and J genes are TRBV6-1 and TRBJ2-2, with 8 bases fitting TRBD2. The V gene's germline CDR1 is MNHNS and CDR2 SASEGT. This CDR3 has 15 residues. V lost 7 bases, J lost 4 bases, and 8 bases stayed unmatched. The DNA of the CDR3 is TGTGCCAGCACCCTGACTAGCGAAACCACCGGGGAGCTGTTTTTT. Translating it yields CASTLTSETTGELFF.

The J gene is TRBJ2-5, the V gene TRBV7-9, with TRBD1 as a possible D gene (6 bases). Trimming stripped 6 bases from V and 5 bases from J, with 16 bases between. The CDR3 is 14 amino acids. Germline V lookup: CDR1 SEHNR, CDR2 FQNEAQ (reference sequence). This CDR3 is CASSPMGAGETQYF. The CDR3 DNA follows: TGTGCCAGCAGTCCAATGGGGGCGGGCGAGACCCAGTACTTC.

A single count supports this clone. The chain joins TRBV14 to TRBJ2-2, with 12 bases fitting TRBD2. Germline V CDR1 and CDR2: SGHDN, FVKESK. This CDR3 comprises 17 residues. Trimming cost V 4 bases and J 4 bases; bases outside gene matches: 7. The CDR3 is CASSLELAGGPTGELFF. CDR3 bases: TGTGCCAGCAGCCTGGAGCTAGCGGGAGGGCCCACCGGGGAGCTGTTTTTT.